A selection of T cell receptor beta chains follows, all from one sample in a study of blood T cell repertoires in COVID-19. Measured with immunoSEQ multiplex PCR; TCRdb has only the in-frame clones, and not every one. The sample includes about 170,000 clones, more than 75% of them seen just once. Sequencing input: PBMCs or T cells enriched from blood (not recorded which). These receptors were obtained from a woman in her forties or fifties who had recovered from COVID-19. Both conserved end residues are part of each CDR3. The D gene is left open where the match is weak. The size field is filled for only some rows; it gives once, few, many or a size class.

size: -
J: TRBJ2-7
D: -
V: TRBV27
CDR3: CASSLYGSSYEQYF
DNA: TGTGCCAGCAGTTTATACGGGAGCTCCTACGAGCAGTACTTC

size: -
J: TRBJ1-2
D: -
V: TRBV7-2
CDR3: CASSLDKDYGYTF
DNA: TGTGCCAGCAGCTTGGACAAAGACTATGGCTACACCTTC

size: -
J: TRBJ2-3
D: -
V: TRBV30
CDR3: CAWSATTGSRDTQYF
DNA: TGTGCCTGGAGTGCAACTACAGGGTCCAGGGATACGCAGTATTTT

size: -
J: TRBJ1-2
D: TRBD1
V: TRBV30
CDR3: CAWNARDRGVYGYTF
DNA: TGTGCCTGGAACGCCCGGGACAGGGGGGTCTATGGCTACACCTTC

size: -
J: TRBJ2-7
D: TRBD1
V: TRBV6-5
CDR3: CASRRDREVSYEQYF
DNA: TGTGCCAGCAGAAGGGACAGGGAGGTATCCTACGAGCAGTACTTC

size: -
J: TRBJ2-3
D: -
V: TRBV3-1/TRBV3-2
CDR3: CASSQDGAGPDTQYF
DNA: TGTGCCAGCAGCCAAGATGGAGCGGGTCCCGATACGCAGTATTTT

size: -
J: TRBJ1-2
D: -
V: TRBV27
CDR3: CASSLGGWGTQSTMFGYTF
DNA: TGTGCCAGCAGTTTAGGGGGGTGGGGCACGCAGAGCACTATGTTCGGCTACACCTTC

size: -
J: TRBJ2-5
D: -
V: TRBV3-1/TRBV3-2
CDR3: CASSPLAAGGGTQYF
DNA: TGTGCCAGCAGCCCCTTGGCAGCCGGGGGAGGGACCCAGTACTTC

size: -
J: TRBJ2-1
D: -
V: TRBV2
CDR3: CASSETGTWDEQFF
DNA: TGTGCCAGCAGTGAGACCGGGACTTGGGATGAGCAGTTCTTC

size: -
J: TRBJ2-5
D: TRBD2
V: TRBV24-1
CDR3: CATSDIAGGWETQYF
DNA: TGTGCCACCAGTGACATAGCGGGAGGTTGGGAGACCCAGTACTTC

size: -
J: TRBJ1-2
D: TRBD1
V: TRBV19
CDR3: CASSTSHPRQGGYGYTF
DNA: TGTGCCAGTAGTACATCTCACCCCCGACAGGGGGGTTATGGCTACACCTTC

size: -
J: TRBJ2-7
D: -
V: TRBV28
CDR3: CASSLYAGPGGHEQYF
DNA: TGTGCCAGCAGTTTATACGCGGGACCCGGAGGGCACGAGCAGTACTTC

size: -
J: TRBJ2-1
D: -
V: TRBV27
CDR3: CATEGGGTVQFF
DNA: TGTGCCACAGAGGGTGGGGGGACCGTACAGTTCTTC

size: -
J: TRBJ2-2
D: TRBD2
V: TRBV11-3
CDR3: CASSPGGLAGGGELFF
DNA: TGTGCCAGCAGCCCGGGAGGACTAGCGGGAGGCGGGGAGCTGTTTTTT

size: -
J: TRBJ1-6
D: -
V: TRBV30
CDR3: CAWSPRAGTSYNSPLHF
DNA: TGTGCCTGGAGTCCCCGGGCGGGGACCTCCTATAATTCACCCCTCCACTTT

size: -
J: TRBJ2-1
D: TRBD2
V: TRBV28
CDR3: CGSVGSGRALRLFF
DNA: TGTGGCTCGGTCGGTAGCGGGAGGGCCTTAAGACTTTTCTTC

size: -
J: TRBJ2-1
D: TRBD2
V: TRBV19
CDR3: CATREGYNEQFF
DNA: TGTGCCACCCGGGAGGGCTACAATGAGCAGTTCTTC

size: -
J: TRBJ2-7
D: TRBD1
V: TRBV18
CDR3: CASSSGTGNTYEQYF
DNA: TGTGCCAGCTCGTCCGGGACAGGGAACACCTACGAGCAGTACTTC

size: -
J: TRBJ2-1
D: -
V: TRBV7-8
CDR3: CASAGNPLYNEQFF
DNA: TGTGCCAGCGCCGGGAACCCCCTCTACAATGAGCAGTTCTTC

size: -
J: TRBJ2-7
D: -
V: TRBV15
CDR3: CATSRGRETFYEQYF
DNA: TGTGCCACCAGCAGAGGACGGGAGACGTTCTACGAGCAGTACTTC

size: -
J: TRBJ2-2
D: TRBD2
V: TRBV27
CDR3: CASIGRESTGELFF
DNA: TGTGCCAGCATTGGGCGGGAGTCTACCGGGGAGCTGTTTTTT

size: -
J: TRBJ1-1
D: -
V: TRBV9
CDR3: CASSNHRELSTEAFF
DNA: TGTGCCAGCAGCAACCACAGGGAGCTGAGCACTGAAGCTTTCTTT

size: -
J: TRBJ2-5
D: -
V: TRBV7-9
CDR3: CASFRAGSGETQYF
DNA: TGTGCCAGCTTCCGGGCAGGGTCGGGAGAGACCCAGTACTTC

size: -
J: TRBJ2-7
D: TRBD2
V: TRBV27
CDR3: CASSLTSGRSYEQYF
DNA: TGTGCCAGCAGTTTAACTAGCGGTCGTTCCTACGAGCAGTACTTC

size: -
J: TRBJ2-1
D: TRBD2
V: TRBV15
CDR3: CATSRSSASGYYNEQFF
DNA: TGTGCCACCAGCAGGTCCTCGGCTAGCGGCTACTACAATGAGCAGTTCTTC

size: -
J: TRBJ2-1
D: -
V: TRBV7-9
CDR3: CAFGQGLNEQFF
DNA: TGTGCCTTTGGGCAGGGCCTAAATGAGCAGTTCTTC

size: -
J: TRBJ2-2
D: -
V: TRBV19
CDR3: CASSIQPGLLNTGELFF
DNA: TGTGCCAGTAGTATCCAACCGGGACTTCTGAACACCGGGGAGCTGTTTTTT

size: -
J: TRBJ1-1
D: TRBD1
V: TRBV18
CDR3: CASSPRTGTVNTEAFF
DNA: TGTGCCAGCTCACCGCGGACAGGGACAGTGAACACTGAAGCTTTCTTT

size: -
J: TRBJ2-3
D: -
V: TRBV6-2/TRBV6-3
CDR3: CASSSPRQGTTGDTQYF
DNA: TGTGCCAGCAGTTCCCCTCGGCAGGGCACGACTGGGGATACGCAGTATTTT

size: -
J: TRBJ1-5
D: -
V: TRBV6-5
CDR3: CASTQVRGEPQHF
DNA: TGTGCCAGCACACAGGTTCGGGGGGAGCCCCAGCATTTT

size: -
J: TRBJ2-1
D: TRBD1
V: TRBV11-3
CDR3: CASSLDIDRVNEQFF
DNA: TGTGCCAGCAGCTTAGATATCGACAGGGTAAATGAGCAGTTCTTC

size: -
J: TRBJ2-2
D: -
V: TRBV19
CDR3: CASSTRGSGELFF
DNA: TGTGCCAGTAGTACTAGGGGGTCCGGGGAGCTGTTTTTT

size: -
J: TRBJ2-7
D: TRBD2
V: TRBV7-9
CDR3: CASKSVASGTTYEQYF
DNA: TGTGCCAGCAAGTCCGTGGCTAGCGGGACCACCTACGAGCAGTACTTC

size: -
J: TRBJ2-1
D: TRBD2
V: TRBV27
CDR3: CASSFLADYSYNEQFF
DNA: TGTGCCAGCAGTTTCCTAGCGGATTACTCCTACAATGAGCAGTTCTTC

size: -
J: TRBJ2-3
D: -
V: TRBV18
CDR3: CASSPSDFTDTQYF
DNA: TGTGCCAGCTCACCATCAGACTTCACAGATACGCAGTATTTT

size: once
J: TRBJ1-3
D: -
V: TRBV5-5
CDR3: CASSLVGSSGNTIYF
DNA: TGTGCCAGCAGCTTGGTGGGGAGCTCTGGAAACACCATATATTTT

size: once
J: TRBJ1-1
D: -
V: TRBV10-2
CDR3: CASSVGVEWGPFLKTEAFF
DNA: TGCGCCAGCAGTGTTGGAGTAGAGTGGGGGCCCTTTTTGAAGACTGAAGCTTTCTTT

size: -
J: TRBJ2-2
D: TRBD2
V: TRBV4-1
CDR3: CASSQEGTSGTGELFF
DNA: TGCGCCAGCAGCCAAGAAGGGACTAGCGGCACCGGGGAGCTGTTTTTT

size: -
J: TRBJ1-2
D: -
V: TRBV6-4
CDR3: CASSGEGRGGYTF
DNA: TGTGCCAGCAGTGGAGAAGGCCGAGGTGGCTACACCTTC

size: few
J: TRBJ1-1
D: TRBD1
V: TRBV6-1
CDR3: CASSEAQGAGTEAFF
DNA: TGTGCCAGCAGTGAAGCACAGGGGGCTGGCACTGAAGCTTTCTTT